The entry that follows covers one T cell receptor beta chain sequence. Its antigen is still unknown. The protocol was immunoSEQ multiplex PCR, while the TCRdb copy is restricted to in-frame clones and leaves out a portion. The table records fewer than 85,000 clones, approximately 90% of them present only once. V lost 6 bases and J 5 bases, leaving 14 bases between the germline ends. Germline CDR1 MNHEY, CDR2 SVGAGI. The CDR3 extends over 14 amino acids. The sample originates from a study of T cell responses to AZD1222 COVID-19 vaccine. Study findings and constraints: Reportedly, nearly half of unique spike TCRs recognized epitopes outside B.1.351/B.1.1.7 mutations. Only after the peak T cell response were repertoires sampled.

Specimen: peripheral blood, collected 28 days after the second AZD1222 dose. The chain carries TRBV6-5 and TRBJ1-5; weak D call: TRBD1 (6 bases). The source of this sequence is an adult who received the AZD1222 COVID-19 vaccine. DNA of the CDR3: TGTGCCAGCAGCCTCGGACAGACAGATCAGCCCCAGCATTTT. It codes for CASSLGQTDQPQHF.